The sequence of this T cell receptor (beta chain) was determined in a study of T-cell memory formation after mild COVID-19. Via MiXCR, TCRdb re-called the 5' RACE reads, giving one row per CDR3 protein. The data show a few hundred thousand distinct CDR3 sequences, about a fifth seen once. This CDR3 region has 13 residues. With 10 bases removed from V and 7 bases from J, the gap between germline ends came to 17 bases. CDR1 and CDR2 (germline): ENHRY, SYGVKD. The chain carries TRBV10-3 and TRBJ2-1; D is possibly TRBD1 or TRBD2 (5 bases each). The sequencing sample was made of PBMCs or a T cell subset sorted from them (not recorded which). The sequence derives from an adult woman who had mild COVID-19 (a few samples of this study predate the infection). Cell type and time point are not known. DNA of the CDR3: TGTGCCACCGGGGATGGGGCGCTTAATGAGCAGTTCTTC. It codes for CATGDGALNEQFF.